These T cell receptor beta chains were read from a single sample in a study of blood T cell repertoires in COVID-19. Profiling relied on immunoSEQ multiplex PCR, and the TCRdb table lists in-frame clones only, not all of them. Altogether 130,000 to 150,000 clones are present, just under 85% being singletons, with the ten largest covering about 9.2%. What was sequenced was PBMCs or T cells enriched from blood (not recorded which). These receptors came from a man in his forties or fifties who had recovered from COVID-19. The CDR3 runs from the conserved cysteine through the conserved F or W. A D gene is named only where the DNA matches it firmly. Clone size is stated in some rows and not others, as once, few, many or a class when expanded.

j_call: TRBJ2-7
clone_size: many
d_call: TRBD1
v_call: TRBV15
cdr3_nt: TGTGCCACCAGCACCCCGGGACAGGGATACTACGAGCAGTACTTC
cdr3_aa: CATSTPGQGYYEQYF

j_call: TRBJ1-1
clone_size: -
d_call: TRBD1
v_call: TRBV27
cdr3_nt: TGTGCCAGCAGTTCCCTACCTCGGACAGGGGGGAGAATGAACACTGAAGCTTTCTTT
cdr3_aa: CASSSLPRTGGRMNTEAFF

j_call: TRBJ2-1
clone_size: -
d_call: TRBD2
v_call: TRBV7-2
cdr3_nt: TGTGCCAGCAGCTTTAGCGGGGGGTACAATGAGCAGTTCTTC
cdr3_aa: CASSFSGGYNEQFF

j_call: TRBJ2-3
clone_size: -
d_call: -
v_call: TRBV7-9
cdr3_nt: TGTGCCAGCAGCTTAGCTAGCAATACGCAGTATTTT
cdr3_aa: CASSLASNTQYF

j_call: TRBJ2-1
clone_size: -
d_call: TRBD2
v_call: TRBV5-8
cdr3_nt: TGTGCCAGCAGCCAAAACGGACTAGCGGGGGGGCCTTCGAATGAGCAGTTCTTC
cdr3_aa: CASSQNGLAGGPSNEQFF

j_call: TRBJ2-3
clone_size: -
d_call: -
v_call: TRBV28
cdr3_nt: TGTGCCAGCCTAGGGACTCGCTTTTCCACAGATACGCAGTATTTT
cdr3_aa: CASLGTRFSTDTQYF

j_call: TRBJ1-1
clone_size: -
d_call: -
v_call: TRBV3-1/TRBV3-2
cdr3_nt: TGTGCCAGCAGCCTTGACAGAAAAGCTTTCTTT
cdr3_aa: CASSLDRKAFF

j_call: TRBJ2-3
clone_size: -
d_call: TRBD2
v_call: TRBV5-1
cdr3_nt: TGCGCCAGTACCCTAGGACTAGCGGGGGACACAGATACGCAGTATTTT
cdr3_aa: CASTLGLAGDTDTQYF

j_call: TRBJ2-7
clone_size: once
d_call: -
v_call: TRBV27
cdr3_nt: TGTGCCAGCAGTTTTTACGAGGGAGAGCAGTACTTC
cdr3_aa: CASSFYEGEQYF

j_call: TRBJ1-2
clone_size: -
d_call: TRBD1
v_call: TRBV10-1
cdr3_nt: TGCGCCAGCAGTGCGGGGACAGATTATGGCTACACCTTC
cdr3_aa: CASSAGTDYGYTF

j_call: TRBJ2-3
clone_size: -
d_call: TRBD2
v_call: TRBV7-9
cdr3_nt: TGTGCCAGCAGCCCCTCTCAGCGGGGGGGCACAGATACGCAGTATTTT
cdr3_aa: CASSPSQRGGTDTQYF

j_call: TRBJ2-4
clone_size: -
d_call: -
v_call: TRBV10-2
cdr3_nt: TGCGCCAGCAGTGGCGCGGCGGCCAAAAACATTCAGTACTTC
cdr3_aa: CASSGAAAKNIQYF

j_call: TRBJ2-2
clone_size: -
d_call: TRBD1
v_call: TRBV6-4
cdr3_nt: TGTGCCAGCAGGACGGGACAGGGGGCCGTCGGGGAGCTGTTTTTT
cdr3_aa: CASRTGQGAVGELFF

j_call: TRBJ1-1
clone_size: -
d_call: -
v_call: TRBV9
cdr3_nt: TGTGCCAGCAGCGCCCTAGGTCCAGGGGCGAACACTGAAGCTTTCTTT
cdr3_aa: CASSALGPGANTEAFF

j_call: TRBJ2-1
clone_size: -
d_call: TRBD2
v_call: TRBV7-3
cdr3_nt: TGTGCCAGCAGCCCCGGACTAGCGGGTCTTGGTGAGCAGTTCTTC
cdr3_aa: CASSPGLAGLGEQFF

j_call: TRBJ1-2
clone_size: few
d_call: -
v_call: TRBV10-3
cdr3_nt: TGTGCCATCAGTCCAGACAGGACCTATGGCTACACCTTC
cdr3_aa: CAISPDRTYGYTF

j_call: TRBJ2-5
clone_size: -
d_call: TRBD1
v_call: TRBV9
cdr3_nt: TGTGCCAGCAGCCTAGGGACAGCGGCGTGGGGGACCCAGTACTTC
cdr3_aa: CASSLGTAAWGTQYF

j_call: TRBJ1-1
clone_size: -
d_call: TRBD1
v_call: TRBV7-3
cdr3_nt: TGTGCCAGCAGTTATAATCAGGGGGCCTCTGAAGCTTTCTTT
cdr3_aa: CASSYNQGASEAFF

j_call: TRBJ1-5
clone_size: -
d_call: -
v_call: TRBV20-1
cdr3_nt: TGCAGTGCTAGTTCGGTCGGCAGGGGCGGTGGGCAGCCCCAGCATTTT
cdr3_aa: CSASSVGRGGGQPQHF

j_call: TRBJ2-1
clone_size: -
d_call: -
v_call: TRBV13
cdr3_nt: TGTGCCAGCAGCTTCGAAATACAGGGTTGGAATGAGCAGTTCTTC
cdr3_aa: CASSFEIQGWNEQFF

j_call: TRBJ2-5
clone_size: once
d_call: -
v_call: TRBV3-1/TRBV3-2
cdr3_nt: TGTGCCAGCAGCCAAGAAAGGGGTACAGAGACCCAGTACTTC
cdr3_aa: CASSQERGTETQYF

j_call: TRBJ2-2
clone_size: -
d_call: -
v_call: TRBV28
cdr3_nt: TGTGCCAGCCAAGTCCCAGGGACCGGGGAGCTGTTTTTT
cdr3_aa: CASQVPGTGELFF

j_call: TRBJ1-2
clone_size: -
d_call: -
v_call: TRBV24-1
cdr3_nt: TGTGCCACCAGTGATCGAGGGTATGGCTACACCTTC
cdr3_aa: CATSDRGYGYTF

j_call: TRBJ1-3
clone_size: few
d_call: TRBD1
v_call: TRBV10-3
cdr3_nt: TGTGCCATCAGTCAAGGACAGGGGGGAAACACCATATATTTT
cdr3_aa: CAISQGQGGNTIYF

j_call: TRBJ1-3
clone_size: -
d_call: -
v_call: TRBV5-1
cdr3_nt: TGCGCCAGCAGCCCACAGGGTGGGGACACCATATATTTT
cdr3_aa: CASSPQGGDTIYF

j_call: TRBJ1-3
clone_size: -
d_call: -
v_call: TRBV5-1
cdr3_nt: TGCGCCAGCAGCCCACGGATAGGGGATTCGGGAAACACCATATATTTT
cdr3_aa: CASSPRIGDSGNTIYF

j_call: TRBJ1-1
clone_size: -
d_call: -
v_call: TRBV29-1
cdr3_nt: TGCAGCGTTATAGCGTACACTGAAGCTTTCTTT
cdr3_aa: CSVIAYTEAFF

j_call: TRBJ2-2
clone_size: once
d_call: -
v_call: TRBV6-5
cdr3_nt: TGTGCCAGCAGTTACTCGAACGGGAACACCGGGGAGCTGTTTTTT
cdr3_aa: CASSYSNGNTGELFF

j_call: TRBJ2-5
clone_size: few
d_call: -
v_call: TRBV19
cdr3_nt: TGTGCCAGTAATAGAGGGGGGGCCGAGGAGACCCAGTACTTC
cdr3_aa: CASNRGGAEETQYF

j_call: TRBJ2-2
clone_size: -
d_call: -
v_call: TRBV15
cdr3_nt: TGTGCCACCAGCAGCATCCCGAACACCGGGGAGCTGTTTTTT
cdr3_aa: CATSSIPNTGELFF

j_call: TRBJ1-1
clone_size: -
d_call: TRBD1
v_call: TRBV5-5
cdr3_nt: TGTGCCAGCAGCTTGCCGGACAGGGGAGTCCGTAACACTGAAGCTTTCTTT
cdr3_aa: CASSLPDRGVRNTEAFF

j_call: TRBJ1-5
clone_size: few
d_call: TRBD1
v_call: TRBV4-2
cdr3_nt: TGTGCCAGCAGCCACGAAGACAGGGCCAATCAGCCCCAGCATTTT
cdr3_aa: CASSHEDRANQPQHF

j_call: TRBJ1-1
clone_size: -
d_call: -
v_call: TRBV7-9
cdr3_nt: TGTGCCAGCAGCTTAGCACTTAGGAGGGCTTTCTTT
cdr3_aa: CASSLALRRAFF

j_call: TRBJ1-4
clone_size: -
d_call: -
v_call: TRBV7-2
cdr3_nt: TGTGCCAGCGGGGCGACACCGGAGGGAAAACTGTTTTTT
cdr3_aa: CASGATPEGKLFF

j_call: TRBJ2-3
clone_size: few
d_call: -
v_call: TRBV7-2
cdr3_nt: TGTGCCAGCAGCTTAGTACAGGGTGGCGATACGCAGTATTTT
cdr3_aa: CASSLVQGGDTQYF

j_call: TRBJ2-2
clone_size: few
d_call: -
v_call: TRBV6-5
cdr3_nt: TGTGCCAGCAGTTACCAACATATGAACACCGGGGAGCTGTTTTTT
cdr3_aa: CASSYQHMNTGELFF

j_call: TRBJ2-7
clone_size: -
d_call: -
v_call: TRBV27
cdr3_nt: TGTGCCAGCAGTCTCAGGGGGGCAGCTACCTACGAGCAGTACTTC
cdr3_aa: CASSLRGAATYEQYF

j_call: TRBJ1-3
clone_size: once
d_call: -
v_call: TRBV5-1
cdr3_nt: TGCGCCAGCAGCGTGACTGCAGACTCTGGAAACACCATATATTTT
cdr3_aa: CASSVTADSGNTIYF

j_call: TRBJ1-2
clone_size: -
d_call: TRBD1
v_call: TRBV11-1
cdr3_nt: TGTGCCAGCAGCGTCCGGACAGGGGGCGACTATGGCTACACCTTC
cdr3_aa: CASSVRTGGDYGYTF

j_call: TRBJ2-1
clone_size: -
d_call: TRBD2
v_call: TRBV11-3
cdr3_nt: TGTGCCAGCAGCTTAGGTGGACTAGTGAATAATGAGCAGTTCTTC
cdr3_aa: CASSLGGLVNNEQFF

j_call: TRBJ1-3
clone_size: once
d_call: TRBD1
v_call: TRBV9
cdr3_nt: TGTGCCAGCAGCGCGGGACAGGGTGGCGGTCTTGGAAACACCATATATTTT
cdr3_aa: CASSAGQGGGLGNTIYF

j_call: TRBJ2-7
clone_size: -
d_call: TRBD1
v_call: TRBV14
cdr3_nt: TGTGCCAGCAGCCAGGGACAGTCCTACGAGCAGTACTTC
cdr3_aa: CASSQGQSYEQYF

j_call: TRBJ1-5
clone_size: -
d_call: -
v_call: TRBV24-1
cdr3_nt: TGTGCCACCAGTGACGGGATCTTGGGGAATCAGCCCCAGCATTTT
cdr3_aa: CATSDGILGNQPQHF

j_call: TRBJ2-1
clone_size: -
d_call: TRBD2
v_call: TRBV27
cdr3_nt: TGTGCCAGCAGTTCGCGCGCGACTAGCGGGGCAAATGAGCAGTTCTTC
cdr3_aa: CASSSRATSGANEQFF

j_call: TRBJ1-5
clone_size: -
d_call: TRBD1
v_call: TRBV19
cdr3_nt: TGTGCCAGTAGTATCCCCGGACAGGGGGCAAGGCAGCCCCAGCATTTT
cdr3_aa: CASSIPGQGARQPQHF

j_call: TRBJ1-1
clone_size: -
d_call: TRBD1
v_call: TRBV19
cdr3_nt: TGTGCCAGTCAATACAGGGGCGAGGGCACTGAAGCTTTCTTT
cdr3_aa: CASQYRGEGTEAFF

j_call: TRBJ1-2
clone_size: few
d_call: -
v_call: TRBV6-2/TRBV6-3
cdr3_nt: TGTGCCAGCAGTTACCCGGACACCTCTATAGCCGGCTACACCTTC
cdr3_aa: CASSYPDTSIAGYTF

j_call: TRBJ2-5
clone_size: few
d_call: TRBD1
v_call: TRBV2
cdr3_nt: TGTGCCAGCAGACAGGTCAGGGGGCCAGAGACCCAGTACTTC
cdr3_aa: CASRQVRGPETQYF

j_call: TRBJ1-4
clone_size: -
d_call: -
v_call: TRBV5-4
cdr3_nt: TGTGCCAGCAGCGCATCCTCGACACCCGTTGGGGAAAAACTGTTTTTT
cdr3_aa: CASSASSTPVGEKLFF

j_call: TRBJ2-7
clone_size: -
d_call: TRBD2
v_call: TRBV15
cdr3_nt: TGTGCCACCAGCAGAGTACTAGCGGGCCGCTACGAGCAGTACTTC
cdr3_aa: CATSRVLAGRYEQYF

j_call: TRBJ2-1
clone_size: once
d_call: -
v_call: TRBV28
cdr3_nt: TGTGCCAGCAGTTTCCGAGGGAACTATGAGCAGTTCTTC
cdr3_aa: CASSFRGNYEQFF

j_call: TRBJ1-6
clone_size: few
d_call: -
v_call: TRBV5-1
cdr3_nt: TGCGCCAGCAGCCCGGAGGACAGCTTCAATTCACCCCTCCACTTT
cdr3_aa: CASSPEDSFNSPLHF

j_call: TRBJ2-1
clone_size: few
d_call: -
v_call: TRBV4-1
cdr3_nt: TGCGCCAGCAGCCGAGGGCTAAGCTCCTACAATGAGCAGTTCTTC
cdr3_aa: CASSRGLSSYNEQFF

j_call: TRBJ2-1
clone_size: once
d_call: TRBD1
v_call: TRBV18
cdr3_nt: TGTGCCAGCTCTAGGACAGGGGGCAACAATGAGCAGTTCTTC
cdr3_aa: CASSRTGGNNEQFF

j_call: TRBJ2-1
clone_size: -
d_call: TRBD2
v_call: TRBV11-2
cdr3_nt: TGTGCCAGCAGCTTAGTGAGCGGGGGTGAGCAGTTCTTC
cdr3_aa: CASSLVSGGEQFF

j_call: TRBJ1-3
clone_size: once
d_call: TRBD1
v_call: TRBV5-6
cdr3_nt: TGTGCCAGCAGCTGGACAGGGGCTGGAAACACCATATATTTT
cdr3_aa: CASSWTGAGNTIYF

j_call: TRBJ2-5
clone_size: -
d_call: TRBD2
v_call: TRBV27
cdr3_nt: TGTGCCAGCGGCCGGGTTAGCGGGGGACGGGAGACCCAGTACTTC
cdr3_aa: CASGRVSGGRETQYF

j_call: TRBJ1-4
clone_size: once
d_call: TRBD1
v_call: TRBV7-2
cdr3_nt: TGTGCCAGCAGCTTTCGACAGGGCCGGGGTGAAAAACTGTTTTTT
cdr3_aa: CASSFRQGRGEKLFF

j_call: TRBJ1-5
clone_size: -
d_call: -
v_call: TRBV19
cdr3_nt: TGTGCCAGTAGTATGAAGCATCAGCCCCAGCATTTT
cdr3_aa: CASSMKHQPQHF